This T cell receptor (beta chain) derives from a study of T cell repertoires in cytomegalovirus infection. Study background: Public TCR beta signatures indicated both CMV infection and matching HLA type.

Study results and limitations: Carriage of CMV together with the relevant HLA was identifiable through cumulative public TCR beta family frequency. HLA-C-restricted CMV clonotypes gave the most frequent clonotype in two of eight donors.

Germline V gene data show CDR1 as SGHTA and CDR2 as FQGNSA. The CDR3 spans 14 residues. A word on this clonotype: The antigen remains unidentified. One base away lies a much larger clone, so this may be a sequencing read error.

TCRdb reprocessed the reads via MiXCR and lists one record per CDR3 protein. The sample holds 250,000 to 300,000 distinct CDR3 sequences, around 25% seen once. This clonotype was sampled from a human donor in good health (CMV status not recorded). Some clones in this sample may be carry-over from other donors' samples. The chain carries TRBV7-2 and TRBJ1-2; weak D call: TRBD1 (6 bases). Sequencing was carried out using PBMCs. CDR3 sequence reads: CASSLAQTGSGFTF. CDR3 nucleotide sequence: TGTGCCAGCAGCTTAGCCCAGACAGGCTCTGGCTTCACCTTC.